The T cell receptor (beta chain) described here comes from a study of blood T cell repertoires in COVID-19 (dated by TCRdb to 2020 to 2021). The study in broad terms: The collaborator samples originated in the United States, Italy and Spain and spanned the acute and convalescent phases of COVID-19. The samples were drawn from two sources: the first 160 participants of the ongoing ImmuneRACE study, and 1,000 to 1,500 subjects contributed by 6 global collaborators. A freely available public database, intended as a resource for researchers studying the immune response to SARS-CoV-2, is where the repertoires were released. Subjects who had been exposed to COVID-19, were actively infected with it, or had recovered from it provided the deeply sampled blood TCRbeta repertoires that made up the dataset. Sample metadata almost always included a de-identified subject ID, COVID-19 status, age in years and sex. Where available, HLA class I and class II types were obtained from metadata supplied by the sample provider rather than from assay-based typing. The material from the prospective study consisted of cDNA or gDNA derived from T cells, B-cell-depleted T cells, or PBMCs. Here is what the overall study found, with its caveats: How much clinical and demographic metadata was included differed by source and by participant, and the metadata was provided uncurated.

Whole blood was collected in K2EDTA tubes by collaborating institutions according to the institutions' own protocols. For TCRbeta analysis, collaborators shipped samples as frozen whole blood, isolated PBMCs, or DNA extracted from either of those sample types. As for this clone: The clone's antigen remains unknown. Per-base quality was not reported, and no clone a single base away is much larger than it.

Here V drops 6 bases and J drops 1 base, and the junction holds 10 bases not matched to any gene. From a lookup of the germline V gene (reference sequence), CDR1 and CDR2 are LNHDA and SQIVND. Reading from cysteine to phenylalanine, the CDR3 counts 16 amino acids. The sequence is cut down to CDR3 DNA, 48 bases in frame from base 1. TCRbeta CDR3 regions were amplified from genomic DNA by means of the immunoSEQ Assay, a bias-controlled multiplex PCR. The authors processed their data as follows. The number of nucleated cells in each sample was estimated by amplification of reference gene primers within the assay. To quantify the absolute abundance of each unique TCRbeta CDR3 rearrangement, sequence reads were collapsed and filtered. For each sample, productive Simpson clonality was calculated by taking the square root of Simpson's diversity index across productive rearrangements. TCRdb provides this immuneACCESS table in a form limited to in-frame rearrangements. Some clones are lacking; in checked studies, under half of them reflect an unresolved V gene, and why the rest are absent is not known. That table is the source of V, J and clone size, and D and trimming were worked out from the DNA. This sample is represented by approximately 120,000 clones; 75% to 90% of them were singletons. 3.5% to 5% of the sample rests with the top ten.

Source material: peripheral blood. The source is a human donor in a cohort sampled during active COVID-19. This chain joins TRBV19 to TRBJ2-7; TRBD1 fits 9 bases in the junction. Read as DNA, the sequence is TGTGCCAGTAGACCAACCTCCGGGACAGGGTCCTACGAGCAGTACTTC. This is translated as CASRPTSGTGSYEQYF.